This T cell receptor (beta chain) appears in the sequencing data of a study of T cells in Graves' hyperthyroidism and ophthalmopathy. General study results and limits: With a median lead of around 6.7 months before onset, the model predicted ophthalmopathy. Blood also held most thyroid clonotypes expanded beyond 0.001.

Exclusion criteria comprised uncontrolled infection, other autoimmune disease, pregnancy or lactation. Comments on this clonotype: The target antigen is unknown.

Amplification targeted TCR beta CDR3 regions from RNA transcripts. TCR CDR3 regions were first amplified by RT-PCR with HTBI primers. TCRdb itself ran the multiplex PCR reads through MiXCR, one entry per CDR3 protein. The sample lists roughly 500,000 distinct CDR3 sequences; about 45% were seen once. With V trimmed by 10 bases and J by 4 bases, 15 bases remained unmatched. CDR1 ENHRY and CDR2 SYGVKD come from the germline V gene. The CDR3 sequence is 15 residues long. The sample consisted of peripheral blood or thyroid tissue (not recorded which). J is TRBJ1-2 and V is TRBV10-3; 7 positions agree with TRBD1. This sequence was found in an adult woman with Graves' disease, either hyperthyroidism or ophthalmopathy (not recorded which). The CDR3 here is CATRGGGAISYGYTF. The DNA for the CDR3 is TGTGCCACCAGGGGGGGAGGGGCGATTTCCTATGGCTACACCTTC.